The rows below give T cell receptor beta chains drawn from one sample of a study of blood T cell repertoires in COVID-19. Here immunoSEQ multiplex PCR was the method, and the copy in TCRdb shows in-frame clones only, minus some. This table has approximately 180,000 clones, 80% to 90% appearing once. The sequenced sample consisted of peripheral blood. These receptors all stem from a woman in her seventies with COVID-19, enrolled during active disease. CDR3s include the opening cysteine and the closing phenylalanine or tryptophan. Fields, in order: clone size, V gene, J gene, D gene, CDR3 protein, CDR3 DNA. A D gene is named only where the DNA matches it firmly. Part of the rows lack a size; the others show once, few, many or a class for expanded clones.

>NA|TRBV11-3|TRBJ2-1|TRBD2
CASSPLAGSNNEQFF
TGTGCCAGCAGCCCGTTAGCGGGATCAAACAATGAGCAGTTCTTC
>NA|TRBV2|TRBJ2-2|TRBD2
CASSVGSGGLELFF
TGTGCCAGCAGTGTTGGTAGCGGGGGATTGGAGCTGTTTTTT
>NA|TRBV6-6|TRBJ1-1|NA
CASSINPGTSEAFF
TGTGCCAGCAGTATCAACCCCGGGACATCCGAAGCTTTCTTT
>NA|TRBV9|TRBJ2-5|TRBD1
CASSVGTGRETQYF
TGTGCCAGCAGCGTAGGGACAGGGAGAGAGACCCAGTACTTC
>NA|TRBV6-5|TRBJ1-5|NA
CASSYSMRPSQPQHF
TGTGCCAGCAGTTACTCGATGCGGCCCAGTCAGCCCCAGCATTTT
>NA|TRBV28|TRBJ2-7|TRBD1
CASSRTPRQGISYEQYF
TGTGCCAGCAGCCGAACCCCCCGACAGGGCATCTCCTACGAGCAGTACTTC
>NA|TRBV6-1|TRBJ1-2|TRBD1
CASSDWDRGTDGYTF
TGTGCCAGCAGTGATTGGGACAGGGGGACGGATGGCTACACCTTC
>NA|TRBV12-1|TRBJ2-7|NA
CASSRTTSGEVVGEQYF
TGTGCCAGCAGCCGAACGACTAGCGGGGAAGTAGTCGGGGAGCAGTACTTC
>large|TRBV16|TRBJ1-2|NA
CASSQSGVGYTF
TGTGCCAGCAGCCAATCAGGGGTTGGCTACACCTTC
>once|TRBV18|TRBJ2-1|TRBD2
CASSPKLAGEVNEQFF
TGTGCCAGCTCACCTAAGCTAGCGGGAGAGGTTAATGAGCAGTTCTTC
>NA|TRBV5-1|TRBJ1-1|NA
CASRGGSGNTEAFF
TGCGCCAGCAGGGGAGGAAGCGGGAACACTGAAGCTTTCTTT
>NA|TRBV23-1|TRBJ2-7|NA
CASSQGEGRGGYEQYF
TGCGCCAGCAGTCAAGGGGAAGGCAGGGGAGGGTACGAGCAGTACTTC
>NA|TRBV6-5|TRBJ1-1|TRBD1
CASSWSTGDTEAFF
TGTGCCAGCAGCTGGAGCACAGGGGACACTGAAGCTTTCTTT